These 15 T cell receptor beta chains share one sample of origin, sequenced in a study of T-cell memory formation after mild COVID-19. From the 5' RACE reads, TCRdb called clonotypes with MiXCR, one entry per CDR3 protein. The sample has fewer than 300,000 distinct CDR3 sequences, about a sixth seen once; the top ten hold more than 20%. Sequenced input: PBMCs or a T cell subset sorted from them (not recorded which). All receptors derive from a man between 18 and 29 years old who had mild COVID-19 (a few samples of this study predate the infection). Cell type and time point are not known.

Only a few counts were recorded for this clonotype. This chain connects TRBV11-2 to TRBJ2-5; tentative D call: TRBD2 (5 bases). The V end lost 1 base, the J end lost 0 bases, and 12 bases lay between the germline ends. CDR3 length equals 16 residues. Germline-derived CDR1 and CDR2 are SGHAT and FQNNGV. DNA of the CDR3: TGTGCCAGCAGCTTAGGCCGCGGGTCATACCAAGAGACCCAGTACTTC. Residues: CASSLGRGSYQETQYF.

The gene calls are TRBV7-9 and TRBJ1-4; 8 nucleotides align to TRBD1. CDR1 is SEHNR, CDR2 FQNEAQ, per germline (reference sequence). This CDR3 contains 15 residues. The V gene end was trimmed by 5 bases and the J gene end by 7 bases; junction bases not matched to a gene: 9. CDR3: CASSHRDRRGEKLFF. CDR3 DNA sequence: TGTGCCAGCAGCCACCGGGACAGGAGAGGTGAAAAACTGTTTTTT.

The rearrangement uses TRBV6-2 or TRBV6-3 and TRBJ2-4, with a possible D match to TRBD1 (5 bases). The CDR3 totals 15 residues. With 6 bases removed from V and 0 bases from J, the gap between germline ends came to 12 bases. Germline V lookup: CDR1 MNHEY, CDR2 SVGEGT. The CDR3 loop reads CASSDSWLAKNIQYF. The CDR3 DNA is TGTGCCAGCAGCGACAGTTGGCTAGCCAAAAACATTCAGTACTTC.

This clonotype occurred a few times. The chain employs TRBV6-2 or TRBV6-3 and TRBJ1-2; 8 bases are a match to TRBD1. The J segment lost 2 bases and the V segment lost 0 bases, leaving 5 bases of the junction unmatched. Germline CDR1 is MNHEY and CDR2 is SVGEGT. The CDR3 spans 16 residues. The CDR3 protein is CASSYSIRGPNYGYTF. The CDR3 nucleotides read TGTGCCAGCAGTTACTCGATCAGGGGGCCCAACTATGGCTACACCTTC.

This chain connects TRBV7-9 to TRBJ1-4; 7 bases are a match to TRBD1. Germline trimming cut 1 base from V and 7 bases from J; bases unmatched to any gene: 9. The germline V gene has CDR1 SEHNR and CDR2 FQNEAQ (reference sequence). CDR3 length: 16 residues. CDR3 nucleotide sequence: TGTGCCAGCAGCTTAGACCGACAGGGAGGCCCTGAAAAACTGTTTTTT. The encoded protein is CASSLDRQGGPEKLFF.

The gene calls are TRBV20-1 and TRBJ2-7, with 8 nucleotides matching TRBD1. V trimming: 6 bases; J trimming: 0 bases; junction bases outside the gene matches: 10. The CDR3 is 15 residues long. Looked up from germline, CDR1 is DFQATT and CDR2 is SNEGSKA (reference sequence). CDR3 bases: TGCAGTGCCCCCGATGGGGACAGGAGCTCCTACGAGCAGTACTTC. Translating it yields CSAPDGDRSSYEQYF.

The V gene is TRBV29-1, the J gene TRBJ1-3; D is undetermined. Deletions cut 5 bases from V and 4 bases from J, with 21 bases between. The germline V gene encodes CDR1 SQVTM and CDR2 ANQGSEA. The CDR3 extends over 16 amino acids. For the CDR3, the DNA is TGCAGCGTTTCAGGCCTTCAGTATTCGCCCGGAAACACCATATATTTT. Amino acid sequence: CSVSGLQYSPGNTIYF.

The chain has TRBV28 and TRBJ2-2; D unclear. Trimming pared 7 bases from V and 3 bases from J, leaving 9 bases between. Per germline, CDR1 MDHEN and CDR2 SYDVKM. The CDR3 consists of 13 residues. CDR3 DNA: TGTGCCAGCATGGGCGTTGACACCGGGGAGCTGTTTTTT. Its protein product is CASMGVDTGELFF.

Comments on this clonotype: The junction does not match germline at one end; this may be a read error. This chain joins TRBV7-7 and TRBJ1-1; possibly TRBD1 for D (6 bases). The CDR3 loop spans 15 amino acids. Germline V gives CDR1 SSHAT, CDR2 FNYEAQ (reference sequence). CDR3 protein: CASSLFGGQNTEAFF. The CDR3 DNA is TGTGCTAGCAGCTTATTTGGGGGCCAGAACACTGAAGCTTTCTTT.

The J gene is TRBJ2-2, the V gene TRBV15, with D possibly called TRBD1 or TRBD2 (5 bases each). Germline V lookup: CDR1 LNHNV, CDR2 YYDKDF (reference sequence). The V end was cut by 0 bases, the J end by 10 bases, with 6 bases between. CDR3 length: 12 amino acids. The CDR3 DNA sequence: TGTGCCACCAGCAGAGAGGGGACGGAGCTGTTTTTT. Translation: CATSREGTELFF.

The chain employs TRBV7-3 and TRBJ2-2; D is uncertain. In germline, CDR1 is SGHTA, CDR2 FQGTGA. With 2 bases removed from V and 0 bases from J, the gap between germline ends came to 7 bases. The CDR3 sequence is 15 residues long. This chain's CDR3 is CASSLYNANTGELFF. Here the CDR3 DNA reads TGTGCCAGCAGCTTATATAATGCGAACACCGGGGAGCTGTTTTTT.

This clonotype was seen only a few times. This chain links TRBV6-5 with TRBJ1-5; no clear D. The CDR3 has 13 residues. CDR1 and CDR2 (germline): MNHEY, SVGAGI. The V gene lost 2 bases and the J gene lost 8 bases, with 10 bases spanning the gap. The CDR3, as DNA: TGTGCCAGCAGTTACGGAGATATGGAGCCCCAGCATTTT. Translation: CASSYGDMEPQHF.

This clonotype was detected a few times. This chain joins TRBV11-2 and TRBJ2-3, with D possibly being TRBD2 (5 bases). This CDR3 contains 15 residues. Trimming pared 3 bases from V and 2 bases from J, leaving 12 bases between. Looked up from germline, CDR1 is SGHAT and CDR2 is FQNNGV. The CDR3 DNA is TGTGCCAGCAGCTTTAGGAGCGGACCCACAGATACGCAGTATTTT. Translated, it gives CASSFRSGPTDTQYF.

Of note for this clonotype: Germline is not matched at one junction end, which may reflect a read error. The chain carries TRBV4-3 and TRBJ2-1; 7 bases are shared with TRBD2. The CDR3 runs to 15 residues. Germline CDR1 LGHNA, CDR2 YSLEER. CDR3 sequence: CASSAGLPTGNEQLF. The CDR3 bases are TGCGCCAGCAGCGCGGGACTACCGACGGGAAATGAGCAGTTATTC.

V is TRBV4-3 and J is TRBJ2-1; 7 bases are shared with TRBD2. Germline V gene sequence: CDR1 LGHNA, CDR2 YSLEER. J gave up 10 bases and V 1 base, and 10 bases lay outside the gene matches. The CDR3 loop spans 15 amino acids. CDR3 nucleotide sequence: TGCGCCAGCAGCCAAGCCCCATGGGGGGGAGAGGAGCAGTTCTTC. This gives the protein CASSQAPWGGEEQFF.